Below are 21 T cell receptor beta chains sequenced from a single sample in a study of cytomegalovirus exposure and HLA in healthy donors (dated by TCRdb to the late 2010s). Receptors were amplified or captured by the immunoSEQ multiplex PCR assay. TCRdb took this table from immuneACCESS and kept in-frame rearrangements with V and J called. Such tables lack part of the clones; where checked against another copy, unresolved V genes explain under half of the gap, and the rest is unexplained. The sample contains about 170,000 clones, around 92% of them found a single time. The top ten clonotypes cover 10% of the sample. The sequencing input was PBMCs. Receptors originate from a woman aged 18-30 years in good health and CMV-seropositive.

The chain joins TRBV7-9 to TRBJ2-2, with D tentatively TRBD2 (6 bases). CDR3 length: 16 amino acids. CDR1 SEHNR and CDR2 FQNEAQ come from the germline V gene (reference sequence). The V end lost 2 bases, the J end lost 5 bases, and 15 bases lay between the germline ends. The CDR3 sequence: CASSLTGVRWTGELFF. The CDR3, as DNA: TGTGCCAGCAGCTTAACGGGAGTAAGATGGACCGGGGAGCTGTTTTTT.

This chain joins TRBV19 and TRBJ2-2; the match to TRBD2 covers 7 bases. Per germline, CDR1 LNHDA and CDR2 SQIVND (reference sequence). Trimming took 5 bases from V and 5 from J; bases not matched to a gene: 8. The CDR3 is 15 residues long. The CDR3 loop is CASSLGLVGTGELFF. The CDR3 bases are TGTGCCAGTAGTCTAGGACTAGTCGGGACCGGGGAGCTGTTTTTT.

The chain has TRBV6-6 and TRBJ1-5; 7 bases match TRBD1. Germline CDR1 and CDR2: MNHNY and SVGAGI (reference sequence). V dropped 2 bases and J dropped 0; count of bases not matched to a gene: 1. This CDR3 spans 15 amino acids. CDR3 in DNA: TGTGCCAGCAGTTACGGGACAGATAGCAATCAGCCCCAGCATTTT. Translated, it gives CASSYGTDSNQPQHF.

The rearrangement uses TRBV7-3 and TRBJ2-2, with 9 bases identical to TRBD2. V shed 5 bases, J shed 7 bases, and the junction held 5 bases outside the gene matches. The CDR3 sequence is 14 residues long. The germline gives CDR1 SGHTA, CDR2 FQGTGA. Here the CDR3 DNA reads TGTGCCAGCAGCGCGGGACTAGCTGGCGGGGAGCTGTTTTTT. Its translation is CASSAGLAGGELFF.

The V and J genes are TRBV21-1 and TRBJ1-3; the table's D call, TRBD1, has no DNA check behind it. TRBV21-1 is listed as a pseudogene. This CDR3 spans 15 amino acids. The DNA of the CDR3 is TGTGCCAGCAGCAAAGAGAGGCAGGGTAGGGACACCATATATTTT. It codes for CASSKERQGRDTIYF.

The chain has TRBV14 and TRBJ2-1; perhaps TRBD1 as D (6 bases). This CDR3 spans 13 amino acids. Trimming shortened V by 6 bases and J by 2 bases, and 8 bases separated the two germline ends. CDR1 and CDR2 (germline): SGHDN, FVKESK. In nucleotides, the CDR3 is TGTGCCAGCAGTCCAGGGGCCTACAATGAGCAGTTCTTC. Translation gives CASSPGAYNEQFF.

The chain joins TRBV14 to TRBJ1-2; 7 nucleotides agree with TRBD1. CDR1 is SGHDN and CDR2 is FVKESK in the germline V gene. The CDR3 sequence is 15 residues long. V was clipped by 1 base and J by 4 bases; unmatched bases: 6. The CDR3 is CASSQGTGKIYGYTF. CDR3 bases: TGTGCCAGCAGCCAAGGGACAGGCAAGATCTATGGCTACACCTTC.

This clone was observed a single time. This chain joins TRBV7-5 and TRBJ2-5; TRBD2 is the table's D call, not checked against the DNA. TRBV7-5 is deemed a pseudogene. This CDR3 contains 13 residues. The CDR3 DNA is TGTGCCAGCAGCTCTTCCCCGTCTGAGACCCAGTACTTC. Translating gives CASSSSPSETQYF.

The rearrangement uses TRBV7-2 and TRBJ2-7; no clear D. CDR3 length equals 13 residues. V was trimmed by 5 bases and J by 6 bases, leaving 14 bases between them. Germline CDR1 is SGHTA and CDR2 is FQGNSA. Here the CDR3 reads CASSTLVGGEQYF. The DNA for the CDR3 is TGTGCCAGCAGCACTCTTGTCGGCGGCGAGCAGTACTTC.

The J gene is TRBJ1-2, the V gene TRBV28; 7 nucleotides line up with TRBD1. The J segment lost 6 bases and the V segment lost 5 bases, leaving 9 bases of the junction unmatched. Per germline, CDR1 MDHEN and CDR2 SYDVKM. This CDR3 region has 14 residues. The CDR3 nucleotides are TGTGCCAGCAGTCTGCCAACCGGGACAGATGGCTACACCTTC. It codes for CASSLPTGTDGYTF.

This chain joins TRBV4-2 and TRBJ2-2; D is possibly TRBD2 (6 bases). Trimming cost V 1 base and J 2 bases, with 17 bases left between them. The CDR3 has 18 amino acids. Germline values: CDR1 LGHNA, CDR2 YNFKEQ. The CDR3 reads CASSQVGGIHPNTGELFF. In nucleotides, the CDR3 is TGTGCCAGCAGCCAAGTGGGGGGAATACATCCTAACACCGGGGAGCTGTTTTTT.

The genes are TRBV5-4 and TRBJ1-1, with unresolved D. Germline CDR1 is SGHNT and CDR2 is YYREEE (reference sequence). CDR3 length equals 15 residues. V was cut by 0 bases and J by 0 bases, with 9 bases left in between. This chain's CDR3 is CASSLEVAMNTEAFF. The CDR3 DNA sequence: TGTGCCAGCAGCTTGGAAGTGGCAATGAACACTGAAGCTTTCTTT.

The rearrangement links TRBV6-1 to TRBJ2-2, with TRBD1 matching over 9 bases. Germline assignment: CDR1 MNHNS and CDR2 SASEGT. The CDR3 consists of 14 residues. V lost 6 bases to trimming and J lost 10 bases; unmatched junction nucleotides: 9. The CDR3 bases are TGTGCCAGCAGCCGGGACAGGGTATGGGAGGAGCTGTTTTTT. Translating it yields CASSRDRVWEELFF.

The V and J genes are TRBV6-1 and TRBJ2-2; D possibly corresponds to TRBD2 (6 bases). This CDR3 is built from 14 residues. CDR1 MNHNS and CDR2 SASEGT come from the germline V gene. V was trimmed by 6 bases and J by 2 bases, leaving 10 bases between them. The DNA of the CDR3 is TGTGCCAGCAGCGCTACTAGCAACACCGGGGAGCTGTTTTTT. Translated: CASSATSNTGELFF.

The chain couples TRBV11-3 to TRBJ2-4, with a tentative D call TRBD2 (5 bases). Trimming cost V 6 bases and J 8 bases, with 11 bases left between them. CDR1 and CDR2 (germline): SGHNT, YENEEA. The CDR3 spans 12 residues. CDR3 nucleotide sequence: TGTGCCAGCAGTTCCCAGGAGGACATTCAGTACTTC. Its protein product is CASSSQEDIQYF. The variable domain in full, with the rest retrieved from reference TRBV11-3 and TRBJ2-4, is EAGVVQSPRYKIIEKKQPVAFWCNPISGHNTLYWYLQNLGQGPELLIRYENEEAVDDSQLPKDRFSAERLKGVDSTLKIQPAELGDSAVYLCASSSQEDIQYFGAGTRLSVL.

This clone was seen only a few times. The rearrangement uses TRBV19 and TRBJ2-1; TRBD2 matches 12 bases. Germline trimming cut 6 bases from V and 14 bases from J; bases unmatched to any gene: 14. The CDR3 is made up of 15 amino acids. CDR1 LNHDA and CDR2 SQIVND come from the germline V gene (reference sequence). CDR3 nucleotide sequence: TGTGCCAGTAGGGCCGGGACTAGCGGGCGCCTGGGGGAGTTCTTC. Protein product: CASRAGTSGRLGEFF. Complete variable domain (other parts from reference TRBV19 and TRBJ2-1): DGGITQSPKYLFRKEGQNVTLSCEQNLNHDAMYWYRQDPGQGLRLIYYSQIVNDFQKGDIAEGYSVSREKKESFPLTVTSAQKNPTAFYLCASRAGTSGRLGEFFGPGTRLTVL.

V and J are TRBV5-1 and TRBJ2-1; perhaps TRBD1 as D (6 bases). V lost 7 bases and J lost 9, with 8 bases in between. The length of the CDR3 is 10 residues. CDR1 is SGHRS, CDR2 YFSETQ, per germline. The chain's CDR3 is CASGTSEQFF. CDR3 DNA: TGCGCCAGCGGGACATCTGAGCAGTTCTTC.

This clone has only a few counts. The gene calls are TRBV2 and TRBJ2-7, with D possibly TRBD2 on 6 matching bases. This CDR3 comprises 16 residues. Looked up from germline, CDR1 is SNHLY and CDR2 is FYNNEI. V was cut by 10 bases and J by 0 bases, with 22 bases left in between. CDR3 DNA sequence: TGTGCCACTGGGTGGGGGGTAGCGAGGAGCTCCTACGAGCAGTACTTC. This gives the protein CATGWGVARSSYEQYF.

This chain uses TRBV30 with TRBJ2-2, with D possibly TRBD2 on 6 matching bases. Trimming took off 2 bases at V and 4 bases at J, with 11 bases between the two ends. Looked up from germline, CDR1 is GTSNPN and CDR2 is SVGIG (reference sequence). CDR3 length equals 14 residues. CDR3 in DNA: TGTGCCTGGAGTCGGGAGTTATCCACCGGGGAGCTGTTTTTT. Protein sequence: CAWSRELSTGELFF.

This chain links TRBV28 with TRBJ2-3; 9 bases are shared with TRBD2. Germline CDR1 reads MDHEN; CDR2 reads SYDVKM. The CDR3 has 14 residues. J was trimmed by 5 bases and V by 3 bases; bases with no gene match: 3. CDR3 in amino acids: CASSLSGRKDTQYF. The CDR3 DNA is TGTGCCAGCAGTTTGAGCGGGAGGAAAGATACGCAGTATTTT.

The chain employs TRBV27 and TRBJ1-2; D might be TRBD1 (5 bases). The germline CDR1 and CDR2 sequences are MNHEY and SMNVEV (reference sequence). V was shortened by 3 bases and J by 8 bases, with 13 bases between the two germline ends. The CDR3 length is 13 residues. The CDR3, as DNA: TGTGCCAGCAGTTTTTCAGGGTTGGGAGGCTACACCTTC. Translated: CASSFSGLGGYTF.